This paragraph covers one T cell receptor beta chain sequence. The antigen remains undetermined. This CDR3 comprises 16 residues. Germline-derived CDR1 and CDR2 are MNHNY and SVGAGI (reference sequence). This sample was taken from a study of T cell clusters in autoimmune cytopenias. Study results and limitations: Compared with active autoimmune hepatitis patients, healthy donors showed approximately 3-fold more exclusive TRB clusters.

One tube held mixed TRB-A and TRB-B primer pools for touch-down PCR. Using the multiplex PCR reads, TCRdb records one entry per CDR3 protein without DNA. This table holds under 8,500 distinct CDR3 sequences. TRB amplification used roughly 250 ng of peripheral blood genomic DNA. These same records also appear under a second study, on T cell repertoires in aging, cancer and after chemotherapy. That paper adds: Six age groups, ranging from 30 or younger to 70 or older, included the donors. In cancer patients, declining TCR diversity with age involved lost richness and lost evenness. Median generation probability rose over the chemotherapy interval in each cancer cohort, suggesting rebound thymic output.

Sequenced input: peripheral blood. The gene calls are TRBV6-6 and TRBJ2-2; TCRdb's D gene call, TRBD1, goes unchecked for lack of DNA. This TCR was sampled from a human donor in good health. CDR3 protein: CASSEPGQGATGELFF.